This TCR beta chain was found in a study of cytomegalovirus exposure and HLA in healthy donors (dated by TCRdb to about 2017). Context from the whole study: An earlier analysis of 587 of the donors reported 250 to 300 Gb of sequence data and about 100 million unique TCR beta sequences from about 200 million T cells. An early release covering some 640 HLA-typed donors comprised about 310 gigabases of sequencing data and tens of millions of unique TCR sequences. The genetic ancestry cluster associated with self-reported Caucasian donors included 80% to 90% of the approximately 400 genotyped donors. The study aimed to test whether cataloging public T cell receptors could reveal signatures of past pathogen exposure. Using immunosequencing, the study profiled T cell repertoires from fewer than 850 subjects and related those repertoires to cytomegalovirus serostatus. Besides the first cohort of approximately 670 subjects, a separate validation cohort made up of around 120 different subjects was used. The study combined high-throughput TCR immunosequencing, statistical association of individual TCRs with disease status, and machine learning to predict cytomegalovirus infection status. A later analysis re-examined previously published TCR beta repertoires from about 670 donors and added high-resolution HLA genotyping to investigate patterns of TCR occurrence. In the later analysis, no new phenotypic data were used to find candidate immune exposures; instead, reliance was placed on TCR beta sequences and their occurrence across donors. An earlier analysis of more than 450 of the donors used high-throughput TCR beta sequencing to judge whether each TCR beta V gene segment behaved as functional or pseudogenic. Donor age, sex, ethnicity and CMV serostatus were collected together with the repertoire data. Genome-wide SNP genotypes for about 55% of the roughly 670 donors were used in a later genetic analysis, which treated that subset as a discovery cohort. Every repertoire in the discovery cohort had been generated on one and the same sequencing platform. HLA typing included class I and class II loci at four-digit resolution. The number of donors typed differed by locus, with about 620-630 for A, B, C, DRB1 and DQB1, around 560 for DQA1, about 610 for DPA1, and over 400 for DPB1. Because of strong linkage in the cohort, five DR-DQ haplotypes were treated as single units for association and clustering. Among around 400 genotyped donors of the cohort, an average of around 240,000 unique TCR beta nucleotide sequences was sequenced per donor, of which approximately 18% were non-productive.

Based on the germline V gene (reference sequence), the CDR1 and CDR2 sequences are SGHKS and YYEKEE. At the junction V is shortened by 0 bases and J by 1 base, with 5 bases in between. Spanning cysteine to phenylalanine, the CDR3 consists of 13 amino acids. Only CDR3 DNA is held: 39 bases, read in frame from base 1. What the study reported, not specific to this receptor: The sequencing pipeline was judged likely to have produced a cluster of highly shared sequence variants as a technical artifact. In a later analysis, most CMV-associated TCR beta chains were found to appear HLA-restricted, with HLA associations seemingly driven largely by CMV exposure. Cytomegalovirus status was reported to be diagnosed by the classifier with high specificity and sensitivity in both the original and validation cohorts. A further reported finding was that TCR beta sequences accurately predicted the HLA-A and HLA-B alleles for most subjects in the first cohort. Correlated functional status among segregating V segments might be attributable to linkage disequilibrium, but an unknown experimental factor could not be ruled out. Assigning TCR associations to individual alleles was difficult when HLA alleles, especially DR and DQ, strongly co-occurred. A total of fewer than 200 TCR beta chains were listed by the study as associated with cytomegalovirus. In a later analysis, HLA-associated TCR beta chains were found to be more clonally expanded and to have lower generation probabilities than equally common non-associated chains. Some IMGT-functional V segments, including TRBV6-2 and TRBV6-3, could not be distinguished by the 87-base-pair reads and were therefore excluded. HLA typing was unavailable for some donors at each locus, so association tests used only the typed subset. Roughly uniform sequencing depth across donors was assumed in presence/absence analyses, although this assumption may not hold. Across donors, most TCR sequences were observed very rarely, whereas some public TCRs were present in many individuals. In an earlier analysis of approximately 590 of the donors, most TCR beta V segments were observed in productive rearrangements about 87% or about 30% of the time, broadly matching IMGT annotations. In a later analysis, over 15,000 TCR beta sequences were associated with specific HLA alleles at a false discovery rate of 0.05. Three of the identified cytomegalovirus-associated TCR beta chains were confirmed in vitro to be specific for cytomegalovirus antigens. Seventeen rarely observed V segments, including chromosome 9 orphons, were excluded from the earlier analysis of 550 to 700 of the donors because counts were too low. The authors suggested that the approach could potentially be generalized to other disease states and immunological phenotypes. In a later genetic analysis, a missense DCLRE1C variant was associated with V-gene and J-gene trimming of TCR beta chains, and the association was replicated in an independent cohort. In a later analysis, TCR association rates were found to vary across HLA loci, with the most associated TCRs seen for DRB1 alleles and the fewest for HLA-C alleles. Several of the top co-occurrence clusters appeared to be linked to parvovirus B19, influenza, CMV and Epstein-Barr virus, according to a later analysis. Immune exposure information for the cohort was limited to CMV serostatus. Compared with the roughly 670-donor mean, donors in an Asian-associated ancestry cluster had fewer N-insertions in productive TCRs, according to a later genetic analysis. This cohort had only TCR beta chains sequenced, and the lack of alpha or paired-chain data limited which features could be detected.

The cohort consisted of 666 healthy bone marrow donors. All cohort members were sampled while nominally healthy, although unrecorded immune exposures were likely present. The donor tested CMV seronegative, placing the donor among the roughly 340 seronegative members of the cohort. Each donor provided a peripheral blood sample, and peripheral blood mononuclear cells were used for TCR beta sequencing. The Qiagen DNeasy Blood Extraction Kit was used to extract genomic DNA from the blood cell samples. Receptors were amplified or captured by the immunoSEQ multiplex PCR assay. The multiplex PCR relied on a mix of 60 forward primers for TCR Vbeta segments and 13 reverse primers for TCR Jbeta segments. A multiplex PCR assay on genomic DNA amplified the CDR3 region of rearranged TCR beta genes. Amplified TCR beta libraries were sequenced as 87-base-pair reads on the Illumina HiSeq System. Per the original workflow: A later analysis tallied roughly 78 million unique TCR beta chains across the 666 repertoires, and around 10 million of those chains were shared by two or more donors. To remove PCR and sequencing errors, raw reads were error-corrected and collapsed into unique sequences using a nearest-neighbor algorithm that merged closely related sequences. To assign V, D and J gene segments, CDR3 sequences were aligned to IMGT reference sequences. For a sequence to be retained, a match of at least six nucleotides was required to both a V gene segment and a J gene segment. A rearrangement counted as productive if the CDR3 had no stop codons and remained in frame with V and J, and every other rearrangement counted as non-productive. Following IMGT convention, CDR3 was defined as the stretch from the second conserved V-encoded cysteine up to the conserved J-encoded phenylalanine. In an earlier analysis of 587 of the donors, sequences lacking an unambiguous match to a single V gene segment were excluded. An earlier analysis of about 590 of the donors classified V segments as functional when productive rearrangements were above 56.7% and as segregating when the standard deviation between donors was above 5%. To diagnose cytomegalovirus status from the catalog of TCR beta chain sequences, a statistical classification framework was built. In a later analysis, V and J genes were assigned by comparing TCR nucleotide sequences against IMGT/GENE-DB human TR gene sequences. Using the TCRdist pipeline, a later analysis assigned CDR3 sequences along with most-parsimonious VDJ recombination scenarios. In a later analysis, each TCR beta chain was defined by its CDR3 amino acid sequence together with its V-gene family, and reads without a unique V-gene family were excluded. A later analysis removed several hundred highly shared, low-generation-probability nucleotide sequences to deal with suspected cross-contamination and a sequencing artifact. In a later analysis, a clonal expansion index was calculated for each public chain from normalized within-repertoire ranks of inferred template counts. A later analysis computed generation probabilities with a VDJ recombination model fitted to out-of-frame rearrangements, and checked the results against IGoR. A later analysis scored TCR-TCR, TCR-HLA and TCR-CMV co-occurrence with hypergeometric tests, applying a repertoire-size bias correction to TCR pairs. To estimate false discovery rates, a later analysis permuted the HLA or CMV assignments 20 times. A later analysis grouped co-occurring TCRs with DBSCAN, adding TCRdist sequence similarity when clustering within HLA-allele-positive subsets. Co-occurrence clustering excluded repertoires with fewer than 30,000 or more than 120,000 public chains, plus five with anomalous nucleotide sharing. Sourced from immuneACCESS, this table was stored by TCRdb with only in-frame sequences that have V and J called. A share of the clones is absent; for the studies checked, an unresolved V gene accounts for under half, and the remainder has no known explanation. The DNA gave D and trimming, while V, J and clone size come from that table. This sample lists about 190,000 clones; 65% to 85% were detected once. The ten most abundant clones make up roughly 1.6% of the sample.

A remark on this clone: Its binding antigen is unknown. Base-call qualities are not available, and no considerably larger clone is one nucleotide away.

Sample: PBMCs. This sequence originates from a woman younger than 35 in good health and CMV-seronegative. Recombination joined TRBV5-5 with TRBJ2-7, with the D gene too uncertain to name. In nucleotides, the sequence is TGTGCCAGCAGCTTGGGCAGTTCCTACGAGCAGTACTTC. This sequence encodes CASSLGSSYEQYF. The entire variable domain, with the stretches around the CDR3 drawn from the reference TRBV5-5 and TRBJ2-7 proteins, is DAGVTQSPTHLIKTRGQQVTLRCSPISGHKSVSWYQQVLGQGPQFIFQYYEKEERGRGNFPDRFSARQFPNYSSELNVNALLLGDSALYLCASSLGSSYEQYFGPGTRLTVT.